The sequence of this T cell receptor (beta chain) was determined in a study of blood T cells in healthy people across ages. General study findings and limits: Percentage of naive T cells showed a strong correlation with TCR beta diversity.

Regarding this clonotype: Its target is not known.

A J-beta primer mix and a sample-barcoded 5' primer were used in a second PCR of roughly 6 to 11 cycles. A template-switch adaptor containing 12 random nucleotides labeled each cDNA molecule. Via MiXCR, TCRdb re-called the 5' RACE reads, giving one row per CDR3 protein. This repertoire shows 730,000 or so distinct CDR3 sequences, roughly 45% found once; its top ten account for around 20%. The V gene's germline CDR1 is MDHEN and CDR2 SYDVKM. The CDR3 spans 13 residues. The V end lost 5 bases, the J end lost 2 bases, and 9 bases lay between the germline ends. Donors ranged from 6 to 90 years old and were healthy Caucasians in Russia.

The rearrangement joins TRBV28 to TRBJ1-2; the D gene is possibly TRBD1 (6 bases). The sequence derives from an older woman in good health. The sequenced material came from blood. The CDR3 coding sequence is TGTGCCAGCAGTAACAGGGAGAACTATGGCTACACCTTC. As protein: CASSNRENYGYTF.